This TCR beta chain is from a study of T-cell reconstitution after alpha-beta-depleted transplantation in children. General study points: By about two months after transplant, alpha-beta T cells reportedly arose from several hundred graft clones that had expanded. Newly made T cells mostly supplied T-cell counts and diversity one year after transplant.

This clonotype was seen a few times. The antigen is not known. A TCRbeta library incorporating unique molecular identifiers was prepared. MiXCR was run by TCRdb on the PCR reads, yielding one entry per CDR3 protein. The repertoire holds around 700,000 distinct CDR3 sequences, with 10% to 15% as singletons. The CDR3 contains 14 residues. Looked up from germline, CDR1 is MNHEY and CDR2 is SMNVEV (reference sequence). J gave up 3 bases and V 6 bases, and 6 bases lay outside the gene matches. The sample here was PBMCs, taken before TCRalphabeta/CD19-depleted stem cell transplant. The chain couples TRBV27 to TRBJ2-7; 9 bases map to TRBD1. The receptor's source is a girl between 2 and 10 years old with congenital amegakaryocytic thrombocytopenia, due to receive a stem cell transplant. Written as DNA, the CDR3 is TGTGCCAGCAGACGACCGGGACAGGGCTACGAGCAGTACTTC. Its protein is CASRRPGQGYEQYF.